Shown below are 8 T cell receptor beta chains from a single sample sequenced in a study of shared clonotypes between healthy human individuals. Data came from immunoSEQ multiplex PCR; TCRdb stores just in-frame clones and leaves some out. The top ten clones hold about 24% of a sample with around 700,000 clones, roughly 94% of them seen once. Naive CD8 cells comprised CD45RO-negative, CCR7-positively selected cells, excluding terminally differentiated effector memory CD45RA+ cells. Sample: naive CD8+ T cells sorted from blood. The origin of the receptors is a man aged 25 to 40 in good health.

The rearrangement joins TRBV27 to TRBJ2-7; 8 bases are shared with TRBD1. Germline V CDR1 and CDR2: MNHEY, SMNVEV (reference sequence). V shed 5 bases and J 5 bases; nucleotides not matched to a gene: 5. The CDR3 runs to 13 residues. In DNA form, the CDR3 reads TGTGCCAGCAGTCTGGGGACAGGCGACGAGCAGTACTTC. Amino acid sequence: CASSLGTGDEQYF.

This clone is a singleton in its sample. The rearrangement uses TRBV15 and TRBJ2-7, with 9 nucleotides matching TRBD2. The CDR3 sequence is 15 residues long. Germline V gene data show CDR1 as LNHNV and CDR2 as YYDKDF (reference sequence). The V segment lost 2 bases and the J segment 0 bases; nucleotides outside the gene matches: 2. The CDR3 is CATSRIAGASYEQYF. DNA of the CDR3: TGTGCCACCAGCAGAATAGCGGGAGCCTCCTACGAGCAGTACTTC.

This chain connects TRBV19 to TRBJ1-1; 9 bases are a match to TRBD1. Germline V gene lookup returns CDR1 LNHDA and CDR2 SQIVND (reference sequence). With 7 bases clipped from V and 3 bases from J, the junction kept 9 bases outside the gene matches. This CDR3 comprises 15 residues. The CDR3 region is CASNIGTGTYTEAFF. CDR3 DNA sequence: TGTGCCAGTAATATTGGGACAGGGACGTACACTGAAGCTTTCTTT.

The chain combines TRBV7-9 with TRBJ1-1; no definite D call. The V gene's germline CDR1 is SEHNR and CDR2 FQNEAQ (reference sequence). This CDR3 comprises 14 residues. V lost 5 bases and J lost 0, with 10 bases in between. CDR3 sequence (DNA): TGTGCCAGCAGCCCCATCAACCTGAACACTGAAGCTTTCTTT. The encoded protein is CASSPINLNTEAFF. The full variable domain, its missing parts supplied by reference TRBV7-9 and TRBJ1-1, is DTGVSQNPRHKITKRGQNVTFRCDPISEHNRLYWYRQTLGQGPEFLTYFQNEAQLEKSRLLSDRFSAERPKGSFSTLEIQRTEQGDSAMYLCASSPINLNTEAFFGQGTRLTVV.

V usage is TRBV7-6 and J usage is TRBJ1-4, with TRBD1 matching over 9 bases. This CDR3 spans 15 amino acids. Germline V CDR1 and CDR2: SGHVS, FNYEAQ. V was pared by 5 bases and J by 5 bases, with 6 bases of the junction left unmatched. The CDR3 DNA reads TGTGCCAGCAGCCAGTACAGGGGGCTGAATGAAAAACTGTTTTTT. Amino acids: CASSQYRGLNEKLFF.

The V and J genes are TRBV18 and TRBJ2-7, with D unresolved. Germline CDR1 and CDR2: KGHSH and LQKENI. Trimming left V 10 bases short and J 5 bases short, with 18 bases between. The CDR3 is made up of 13 amino acids. CDR3 sequence: CATRSFLLNEQYF. CDR3 nucleotides: TGTGCCACCCGGTCTTTTTTGCTCAACGAGCAGTACTTC.

The CDR3 spells CASNYGLAGMYRGYEQYF. The DNA of the CDR3 is TGTGCCAGCAATTATGGACTAGCGGGAATGTATAGGGGCTACGAGCAGTACTTC. The J gene is TRBJ2-7, the V gene TRBV21-1; the D call of TRBD2 is as the table states it, not checked on the DNA. TRBV21-1 is a listed pseudogene. The CDR3 covers 18 residues.

The rearrangement joins TRBV28 to TRBJ2-1; D is perhaps TRBD1 (6 bases). There are 16 residues in the CDR3. Trimming shortened V by 3 bases and J by 5 bases, and 17 bases separated the two germline ends. The germline V gene has CDR1 MDHEN and CDR2 SYDVKM. In DNA form, the CDR3 reads TGTGCCAGCAGTTTCCCTCCGACAGGTACTAACAATGAGCAGTTCTTC. Residues: CASSFPPTGTNNEQFF. The whole variable domain, filled in from reference TRBV28 and TRBJ2-1, reads DVKVTQSSRYLVKRTGEKVFLECVQDMDHENMFWYRQDPGLGLRLIYFSYDVKMKEKGDIPEGYSVSREKKERFSLILESASTNQTSMYLCASSFPPTGTNNEQFFGPGTRLTVL.